Detailed here is one T cell receptor beta chain. Its antigen remains unidentified. Possible read error: a much larger clone is one base away. The data originate from a study of regulatory T cells in long-lasting Graves disease. Across the study: Over-5-year antithyroid drug use with positive TSH receptor antibodies defined persistent Graves' disease in the study. Findings of the study overall: Because few samples were included, accuracy may have been lower.

Library construction for TCR beta used iRepertoire HTBI primers and Arm-PCR of CDR3 regions. Each CDR3 protein is one row after TCRdb ran MiXCR on the multiplex PCR reads. The sample lists around 450,000 distinct CDR3 sequences; about 22% were seen once. Germline V gene lookup returns CDR1 KGHSY and CDR2 FQNENV. This CDR3 has 16 amino acids. Time point reported: persistent/refractory GD, antithyroid drugs over 5 years with positive TRAb. From RNA extracted from PBMCs, the TCR library was made. The sample was peripheral blood mononuclear cells (PBMCs), taken when the disease was refractory, from a patient treated with antithyroid drugs. The V call is TRBV16, the J call TRBJ1-2; 11 bases map to TRBD1. This clonotype was sampled from a female donor with Graves disease. CDR3 DNA: TGTGCCAGCGGCCATATAGGACAGGGGGCGAACTATGGCTACACCTTC. Translating it yields CASGHIGQGANYGYTF. Full variable domain (remainder filled in from reference TRBV16 and TRBJ1-2): GEEVAQTPKHLVRGEGQKAKLYCAPIKGHSYVFWYQQVLKNEFKFLISFQNENVFDETGMPKERFSAKCLPNSPCSLEIQATKLEDSAVYFCASGHIGQGANYGYTFGSGTRLTVV.